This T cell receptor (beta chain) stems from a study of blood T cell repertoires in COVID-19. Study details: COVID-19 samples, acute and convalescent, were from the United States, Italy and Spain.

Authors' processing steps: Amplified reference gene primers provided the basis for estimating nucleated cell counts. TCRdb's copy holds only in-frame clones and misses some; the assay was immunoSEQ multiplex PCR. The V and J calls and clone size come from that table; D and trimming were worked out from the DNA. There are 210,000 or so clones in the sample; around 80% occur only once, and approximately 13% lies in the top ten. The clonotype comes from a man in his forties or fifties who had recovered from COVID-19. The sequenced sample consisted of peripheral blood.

For the CDR3, the DNA is TGTGCCAGCAGCTTCATCTACGAGCAGTACTTC. Translating gives CASSFIYEQYF. The rearrangement uses TRBV5-8 and TRBJ2-7; unclear D gene. This CDR3 region has 11 residues. Germline V gene data show CDR1 as SGHTS and CDR2 as YDEGEE. V dropped 2 bases and J dropped 3 bases, with 3 bases sitting between them.